This entry is about one TCR beta chain. Its antigen is unidentified. People whose metastatic non-small-cell lung cancer was chemo-refractory got focal radiation along with CTLA-4 blockade by ipilimumab. This entry comes from a study of radiotherapy plus CTLA-4 blockade in lung cancer. Germline lookup yields CDR1 LNHDA and CDR2 SQIVND (reference sequence). The CDR3 contains 16 residues. After removal of 5 bases from V and 4 bases from J, the junction contained 11 bases not matched to a gene. Using immunoSEQ multiplex PCR, the repertoire was profiled, and TCRdb retains in-frame clones only, with some absent. The sample lists around 45,000 clones, about 88% occurring once. Study-wide results and limits: Clones of tumor-derived TCRs expanded in blood after radiotherapy plus ipilimumab.

The chain links TRBV19 to TRBJ2-3; 8 bases line up with TRBD2. This material consisted of peripheral blood, taken from a patient treated with radiotherapy plus ipilimumab. The TCR sequence derives from a human donor with non-small cell lung cancer whose response to radiotherapy plus ipilimumab could not be evaluated. The CDR3 loop is CASSFPGGAGADTQYF. CDR3 in DNA: TGTGCCAGTAGTTTTCCGGGGGGAGCGGGAGCAGATACGCAGTATTTT.